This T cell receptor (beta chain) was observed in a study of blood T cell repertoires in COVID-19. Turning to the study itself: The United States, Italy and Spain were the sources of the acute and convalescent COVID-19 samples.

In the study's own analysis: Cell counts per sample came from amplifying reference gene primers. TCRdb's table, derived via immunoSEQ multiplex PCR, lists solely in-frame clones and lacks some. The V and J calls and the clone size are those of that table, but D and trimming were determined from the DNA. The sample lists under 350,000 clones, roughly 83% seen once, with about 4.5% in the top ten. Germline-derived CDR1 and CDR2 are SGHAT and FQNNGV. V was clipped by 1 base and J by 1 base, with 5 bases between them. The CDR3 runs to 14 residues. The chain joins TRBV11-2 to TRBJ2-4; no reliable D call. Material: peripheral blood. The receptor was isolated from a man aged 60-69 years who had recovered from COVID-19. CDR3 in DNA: TGTGCCAGCAGCTTAGCATTGGCCAAAAACATTCAGTACTTC. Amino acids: CASSLALAKNIQYF.